The 8 T cell receptor beta chains given below trace back to one sample, sequenced in a study of CD8+ T cells in alopecia areata. Sequencing used cDNA as its template, made by extracting RNA and reverse transcribing it. Assay used: immunoSEQ multiplex PCR; TCRdb lists only in-frame clones, some missing. In the table there are fewer than 200,000 clones, about 60% of which are singletons. Noted treatment: oral pan-JAK inhibitor, 5-10 mg twice daily. The source was CD8+ T cells sorted from blood, collected at week 24, from a patient treated with tofacitinib. The receptors here all came from a human donor with alopecia areata.

This clone has just a few counts. The chain carries TRBV7-8 and TRBJ1-5; 7 bases fit TRBD1. This CDR3 has 15 residues. The germline CDR1 and CDR2 sequences are SGHVS and FQNEAQ. The V and J ends lost 6 bases and 2 bases, in that order; junction bases with no gene match: 7. The CDR3 DNA is TGTGCCAGCAGACTCGACAGGGAAGGCAATCAGCCCCAGCATTTT. It yields the protein CASRLDREGNQPQHF.

This clone occurred a few times. The rearrangement links TRBV4-1 to TRBJ2-5; 8 nucleotides match TRBD2. The CDR3 runs to 14 residues. Germline assignment: CDR1 MGHRA and CDR2 YSYEKL. V was clipped by 7 bases and J by 4 bases; unmatched bases: 8. Written as DNA, the CDR3 is TGCGCCAGCACCCCGGGGGGGGCCCCAGAGACCCAGTACTTC. Translation: CASTPGGAPETQYF.

The chain couples TRBV5-6 to TRBJ2-7; D is unresolved. The V and J ends lost 2 bases and 3 bases respectively, with 3 bases between them. Per the germline V gene, CDR1 is SGHDT and CDR2 is YYEEEE. The CDR3 has 11 residues. The CDR3 coding sequence is TGTGCCAGCAGCTTTAACTACGAGCAGTACTTC. Encoded protein: CASSFNYEQYF. Variable domain in full (rest from reference TRBV5-6 and TRBJ2-7): DAGVTQSPTHLIKTRGQQVTLRCSPKSGHDTVSWYQQALGQGPQFIFQYYEEEERQRGNFPDRFSGHQFPNYSSELNVNALLLGDSALYLCASSFNYEQYFGPGTRLTVT.

The rearrangement links TRBV5-6 to TRBJ2-3; the D call may be TRBD1 or TRBD2 (5 bases each). Germline V gene lookup returns CDR1 SGHDT and CDR2 YYEEEE. The CDR3 length is 16 residues. Trimming took off 3 bases at V and 3 bases at J, with 17 bases between the two ends. The CDR3 nucleotides read TGTGCCAGCAGCTCTGCTTGGGACCAAGGGACAGATACGCAGTATTTT. Residues: CASSSAWDQGTDTQYF.

This clone came up once. This sequence joins TRBV6-5 and TRBJ2-5, with no clear D. CDR3 length: 13 amino acids. Looked up from germline, CDR1 is MNHEY and CDR2 is SVGAGI. V was clipped by 2 bases and J by 5 bases, with 9 bases between them. The CDR3 spells CASSYALEETQYF. CDR3 in DNA: TGTGCCAGCAGTTACGCCCTCGAGGAGACCCAGTACTTC.

This clone was detected once. The gene calls are TRBV25-1 and TRBJ2-5; 10 bases fit TRBD2. Germline assignment: CDR1 MGHDK and CDR2 SYGVNS. CDR3 length equals 13 residues. V trimming: 5 bases; J trimming: 4 bases; junction bases outside the gene matches: 1. CDR3 nucleotide sequence: TGTGCCAGCAGTCCTAGCGGGGGAGAGACCCAGTACTTC. Encoded protein: CASSPSGGETQYF.

The V gene is TRBV5-1, the J gene TRBJ2-7; a possible D gene is TRBD2 (5 bases). V was shortened by 5 bases and J by 4 bases, with 13 bases between the two germline ends. CDR3 length: 13 amino acids. The germline CDR1 and CDR2 sequences are SGHRS and YFSETQ. In DNA, the CDR3 is TGCGCCAGCAGTTCGGAGGACGGATACGAGCAGTACTTC. Its translation: CASSSEDGYEQYF.

The chain recombines TRBV7-9 with TRBJ2-1, with 7 bases lining up with TRBD1. The germline V gene encodes CDR1 SEHNR and CDR2 FQNEAQ (reference sequence). The CDR3 is 8 residues long. The CDR3, as DNA: TGTGCTGGGACAGCGCAGTTCTTC. Translated: CAGTAQFF.